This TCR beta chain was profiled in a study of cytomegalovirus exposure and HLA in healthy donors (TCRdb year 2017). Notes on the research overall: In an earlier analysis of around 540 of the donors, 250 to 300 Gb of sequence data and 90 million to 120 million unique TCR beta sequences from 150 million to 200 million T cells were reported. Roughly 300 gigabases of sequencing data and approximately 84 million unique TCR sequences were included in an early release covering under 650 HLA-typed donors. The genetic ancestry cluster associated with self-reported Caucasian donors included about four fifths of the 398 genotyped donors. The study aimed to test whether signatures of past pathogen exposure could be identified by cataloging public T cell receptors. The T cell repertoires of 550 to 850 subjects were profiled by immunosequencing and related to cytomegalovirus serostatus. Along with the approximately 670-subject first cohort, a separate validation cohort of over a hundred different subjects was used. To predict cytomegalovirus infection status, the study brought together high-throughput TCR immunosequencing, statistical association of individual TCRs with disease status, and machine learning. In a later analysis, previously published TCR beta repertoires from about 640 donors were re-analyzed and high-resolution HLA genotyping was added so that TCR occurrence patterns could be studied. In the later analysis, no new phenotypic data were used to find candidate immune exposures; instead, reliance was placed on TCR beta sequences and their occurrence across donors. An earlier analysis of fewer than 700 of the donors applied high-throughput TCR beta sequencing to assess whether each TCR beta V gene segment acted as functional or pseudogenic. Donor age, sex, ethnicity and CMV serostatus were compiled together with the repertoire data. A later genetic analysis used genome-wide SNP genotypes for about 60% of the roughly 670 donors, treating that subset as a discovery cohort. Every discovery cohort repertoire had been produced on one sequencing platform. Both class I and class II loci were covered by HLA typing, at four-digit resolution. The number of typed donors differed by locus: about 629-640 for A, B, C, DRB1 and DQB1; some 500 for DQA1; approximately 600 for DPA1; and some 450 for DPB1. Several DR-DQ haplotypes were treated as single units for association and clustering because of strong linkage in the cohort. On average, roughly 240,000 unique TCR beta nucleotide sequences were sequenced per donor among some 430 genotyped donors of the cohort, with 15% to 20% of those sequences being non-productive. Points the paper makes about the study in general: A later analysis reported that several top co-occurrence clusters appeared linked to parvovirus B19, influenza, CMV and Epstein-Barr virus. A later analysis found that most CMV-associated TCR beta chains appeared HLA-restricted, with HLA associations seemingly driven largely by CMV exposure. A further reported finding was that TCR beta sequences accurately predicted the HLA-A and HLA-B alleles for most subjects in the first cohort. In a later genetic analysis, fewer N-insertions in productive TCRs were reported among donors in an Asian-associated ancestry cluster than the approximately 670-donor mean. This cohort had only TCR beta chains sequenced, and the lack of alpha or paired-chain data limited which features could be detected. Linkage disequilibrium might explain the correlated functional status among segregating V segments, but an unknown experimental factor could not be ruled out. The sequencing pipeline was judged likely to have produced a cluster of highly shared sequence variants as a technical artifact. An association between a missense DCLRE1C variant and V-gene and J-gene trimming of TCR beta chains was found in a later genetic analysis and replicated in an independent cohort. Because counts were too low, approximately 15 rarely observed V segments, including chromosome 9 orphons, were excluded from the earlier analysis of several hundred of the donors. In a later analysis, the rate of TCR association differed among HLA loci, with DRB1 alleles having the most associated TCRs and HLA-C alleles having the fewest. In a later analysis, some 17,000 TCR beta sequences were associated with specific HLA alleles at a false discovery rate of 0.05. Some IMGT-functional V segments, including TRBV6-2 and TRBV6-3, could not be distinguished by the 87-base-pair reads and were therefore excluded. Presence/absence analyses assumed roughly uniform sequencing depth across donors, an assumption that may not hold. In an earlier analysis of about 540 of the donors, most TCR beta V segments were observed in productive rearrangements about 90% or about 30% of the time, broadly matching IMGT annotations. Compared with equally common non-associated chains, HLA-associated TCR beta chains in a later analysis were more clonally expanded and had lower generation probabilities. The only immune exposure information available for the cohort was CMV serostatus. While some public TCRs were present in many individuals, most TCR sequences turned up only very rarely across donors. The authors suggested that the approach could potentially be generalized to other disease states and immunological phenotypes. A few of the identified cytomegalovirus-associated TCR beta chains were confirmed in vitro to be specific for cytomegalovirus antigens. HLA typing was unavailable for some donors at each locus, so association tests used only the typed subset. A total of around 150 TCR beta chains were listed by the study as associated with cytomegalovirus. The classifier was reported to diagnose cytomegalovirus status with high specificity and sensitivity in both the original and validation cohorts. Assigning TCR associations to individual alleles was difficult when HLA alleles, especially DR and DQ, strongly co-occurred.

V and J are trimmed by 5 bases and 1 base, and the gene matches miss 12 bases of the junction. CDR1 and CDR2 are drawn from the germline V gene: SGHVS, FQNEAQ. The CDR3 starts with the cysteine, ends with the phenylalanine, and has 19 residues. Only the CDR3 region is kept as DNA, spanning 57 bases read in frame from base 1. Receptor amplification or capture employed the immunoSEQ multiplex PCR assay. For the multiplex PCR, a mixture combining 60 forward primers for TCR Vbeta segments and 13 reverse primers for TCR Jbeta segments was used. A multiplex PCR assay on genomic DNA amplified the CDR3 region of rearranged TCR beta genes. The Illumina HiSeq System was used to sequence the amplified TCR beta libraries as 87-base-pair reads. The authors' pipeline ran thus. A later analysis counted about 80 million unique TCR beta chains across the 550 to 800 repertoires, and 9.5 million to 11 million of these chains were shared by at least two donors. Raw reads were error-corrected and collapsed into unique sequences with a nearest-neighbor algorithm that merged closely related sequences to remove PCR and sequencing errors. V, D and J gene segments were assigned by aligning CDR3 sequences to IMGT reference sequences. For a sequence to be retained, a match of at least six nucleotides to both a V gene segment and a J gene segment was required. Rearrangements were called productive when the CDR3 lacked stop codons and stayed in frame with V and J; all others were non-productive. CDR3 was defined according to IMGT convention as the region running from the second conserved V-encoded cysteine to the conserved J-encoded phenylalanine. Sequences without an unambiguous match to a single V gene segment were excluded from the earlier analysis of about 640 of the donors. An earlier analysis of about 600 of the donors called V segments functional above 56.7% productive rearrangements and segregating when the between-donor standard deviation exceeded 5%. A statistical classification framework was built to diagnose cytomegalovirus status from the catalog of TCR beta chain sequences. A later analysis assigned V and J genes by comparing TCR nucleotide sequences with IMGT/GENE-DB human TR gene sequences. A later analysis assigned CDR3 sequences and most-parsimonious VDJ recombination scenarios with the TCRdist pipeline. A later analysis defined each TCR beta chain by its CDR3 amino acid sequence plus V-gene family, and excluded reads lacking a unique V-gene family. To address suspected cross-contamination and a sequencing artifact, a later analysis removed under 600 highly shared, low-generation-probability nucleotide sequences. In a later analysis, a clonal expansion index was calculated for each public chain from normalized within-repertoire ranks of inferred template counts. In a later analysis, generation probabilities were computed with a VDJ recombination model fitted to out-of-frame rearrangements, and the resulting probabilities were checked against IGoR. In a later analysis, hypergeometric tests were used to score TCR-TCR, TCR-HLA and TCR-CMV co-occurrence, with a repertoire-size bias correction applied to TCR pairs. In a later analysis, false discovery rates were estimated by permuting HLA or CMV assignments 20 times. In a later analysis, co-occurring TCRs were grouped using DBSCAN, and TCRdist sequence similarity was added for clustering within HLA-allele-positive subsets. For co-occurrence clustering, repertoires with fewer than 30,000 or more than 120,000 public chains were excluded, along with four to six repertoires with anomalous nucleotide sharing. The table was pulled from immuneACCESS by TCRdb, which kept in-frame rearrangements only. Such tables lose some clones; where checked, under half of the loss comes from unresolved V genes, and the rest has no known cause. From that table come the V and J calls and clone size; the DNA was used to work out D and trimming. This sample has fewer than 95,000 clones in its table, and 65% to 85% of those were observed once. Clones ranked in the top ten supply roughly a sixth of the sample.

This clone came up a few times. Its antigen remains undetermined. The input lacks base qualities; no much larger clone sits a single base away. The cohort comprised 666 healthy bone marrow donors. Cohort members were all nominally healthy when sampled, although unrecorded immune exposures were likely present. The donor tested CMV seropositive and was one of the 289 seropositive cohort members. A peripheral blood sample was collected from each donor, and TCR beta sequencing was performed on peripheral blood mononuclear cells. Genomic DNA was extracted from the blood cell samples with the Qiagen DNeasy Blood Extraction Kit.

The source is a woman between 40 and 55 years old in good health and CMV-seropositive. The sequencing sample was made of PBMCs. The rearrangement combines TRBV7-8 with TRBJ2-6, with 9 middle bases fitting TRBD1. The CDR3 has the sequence CASSPTPTGGTSGANVLTF. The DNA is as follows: TGTGCCAGCAGCCCGACCCCGACAGGGGGGACATCTGGGGCCAACGTCCTGACTTTC.